A selection of T cell receptor beta chains follows, all from one sample in a study of beta chain features in type 1 diabetes. Assay used: immunoSEQ multiplex PCR; TCRdb lists only in-frame clones, some missing. Among approximately 240,000 clones listed, under 20% were seen once. Sequenced material: naive CD4+ T cells from blood. These TCRs come from a young man with type 1 diabetes. Each CDR3 is given with its conserved first and last residue. Each record gives: D gene, V gene, J gene, clone size, CDR3 protein, CDR3 DNA. D genes are given only for firm matches. Clone size, where shown, is once, few, many, or a class for clones that have expanded.

NA	TRBV15	TRBJ2-1	NA	CATSRDPKTYNEQFF	TGTGCCACCAGCAGAGATCCTAAGACATACAATGAGCAGTTCTTC
NA	TRBV7-9	TRBJ2-4	few	CASSSGAIQYF	TGTGCCAGCAGCTCGGGAGCCATTCAGTACTTC
NA	TRBV29-1	TRBJ1-1	NA	CSVDGLGRSTEAFF	TGCAGCGTTGACGGGCTCGGGAGGTCCACTGAAGCTTTCTTT
NA	TRBV21-1	TRBJ2-1	few	CASSKYRLAGESYNEQFF	TGTGCCAGCAGCAAATACCGGCTAGCGGGAGAGTCCTACAATGAGCAGTTCTTC
NA	TRBV7-2	TRBJ2-1	NA	CASSPTNEQFF	TGTGCCAGCAGCCCAACCAATGAGCAGTTCTTC
NA	TRBV7-2	TRBJ1-5	NA	CASSLGVNQPQHF	TGTGCCAGCAGCCTCGGAGTTAATCAGCCCCAGCATTTT
TRBD1	TRBV11-2	TRBJ1-2	few	CASGQGWSYGYTF	TGTGCCAGTGGACAGGGGTGGAGCTATGGCTACACCTTC
NA	TRBV25-1	TRBJ2-7	NA	CASSPRGGEQYF	TGTGCCAGCAGTCCCAGGGGGGGCGAGCAGTACTTC
NA	TRBV7-6	TRBJ2-1	few	CASSLLVVGIGNEQFF	TGTGCCAGCAGCTTATTAGTTGTGGGGATCGGGAATGAGCAGTTCTTC
NA	TRBV5-8	TRBJ2-4	NA	CASRLTGTKNIQYF	TGTGCCAGCAGACTCACAGGGACCAAAAACATTCAGTACTTC
TRBD1	TRBV9	TRBJ2-5	NA	CARWDSPYQETQYF	TGTGCCCGATGGGACAGTCCGTACCAAGAGACCCAGTACTTC
NA	TRBV27	TRBJ2-5	NA	CASSLVGETQYF	TGTGCCAGCAGTTTAGTCGGGGAGACCCAGTACTTC
NA	TRBV28	TRBJ1-4	few	CASSLRTAELFF	TGTGCCAGCAGTTTACGGACCGCGGAACTGTTTTTT
NA	TRBV9	TRBJ1-1	few	CASSVEQGNTEAFF	TGTGCCAGCAGCGTAGAACAGGGGAACACTGAAGCTTTCTTT
NA	TRBV25-1	TRBJ2-2	NA	CASSVGGQGYTGELFF	TGTGCCAGCAGTGTTGGAGGGCAGGGGTATACCGGGGAGCTGTTTTTT
TRBD1	TRBV7-9	TRBJ2-5	NA	CASSPPGQQETQYF	TGTGCCAGCAGCCCTCCGGGACAGCAAGAGACCCAGTACTTC
NA	TRBV27	TRBJ1-2	few	CASSLRGESGYTF	TGTGCCAGCAGTTTGCGGGGAGAGAGCGGCTACACCTTC
NA	TRBV7-2	TRBJ2-7	NA	CASSFAYEQYF	TGTGCCAGCAGCTTCGCGTACGAGCAGTACTTC
NA	TRBV30	TRBJ1-3	NA	CAWSVGISGNTIYF	TGTGCCTGGAGTGTCGGGATCTCTGGAAACACCATATATTTT
NA	TRBV5-6	TRBJ2-4	few	CASSFGLAKNIQYF	TGTGCCAGCAGCTTCGGGTTAGCCAAAAACATTCAGTACTTC
NA	TRBV18	TRBJ1-1	few	CASSPDTGYTEAFF	TGTGCCAGCTCACCAGACACCGGTTACACTGAAGCTTTCTTT
NA	TRBV21-1	TRBJ2-7	NA	CARPGQGSPYEQYF	TGTGCCAGACCGGGACAGGGGTCCCCCTACGAGCAGTACTTC
NA	TRBV5-4	TRBJ2-3	few	CASSLAHSRTDTQYF	TGTGCCAGCAGCTTAGCACATAGCCGCACAGATACGCAGTATTTT
NA	TRBV29-1	TRBJ2-7	few	CSVRRGVNYEQYF	TGCAGCGTCCGCAGGGGGGTTAACTACGAGCAGTACTTC
TRBD2	TRBV11-1	TRBJ2-1	few	CASSSPTSGRLRYNEQFF	TGTGCCAGCAGCTCTCCTACTAGCGGGAGATTGCGTTACAATGAGCAGTTCTTC
NA	TRBV6-1	TRBJ2-4	few	CASSKNIQYF	TGTGCCAGCAGTAAAAACATTCAGTACTTC
TRBD1	TRBV15	TRBJ1-1	once	CATSRDSTGVLNTEAFF	TGTGCCACCAGCAGAGATTCGACAGGGGTATTAAACACTGAAGCTTTCTTT
TRBD1	TRBV28	TRBJ2-3	few	CASSLSGQITDTQYF	TGTGCCAGCAGTTTATCGGGACAGATCACAGATACGCAGTATTTT
NA	TRBV7-8	TRBJ2-1	NA	CASSHTGSSYNEQFF	TGTGCCAGCAGCCATACCGGGAGCTCCTACAATGAGCAGTTCTTC
NA	TRBV11-2	TRBJ2-1	few	CASSLENEQFF	TGTGCCAGCAGCTTAGAAAATGAGCAGTTCTTC
NA	TRBV28	TRBJ2-1	NA	CASSPPGVISNEQFF	TGTGCCAGCAGCCCTCCGGGGGTCATCTCCAATGAGCAGTTCTTC
TRBD2	TRBV9	TRBJ2-3	few	CASSVGVVGRETDTQYF	TGTGCCAGCAGCGTAGGTGTCGTGGGGCGGGAGACAGATACGCAGTATTTT
TRBD1	TRBV4-2	TRBJ1-2	NA	CASSLVAPGQGNGYTF	TGTGCCAGCAGCCTTGTAGCTCCGGGACAGGGGAATGGCTACACCTTC
TRBD1	TRBV10-3	TRBJ1-2	NA	CAIRPTGDNYGYTF	TGTGCCATCAGGCCGACAGGGGACAACTATGGCTACACCTTC
NA	TRBV5-1	TRBJ2-5	NA	CASSLGDPQETQYF	TGCGCCAGCAGCTTGGGCGACCCACAAGAGACCCAGTACTTC
NA	TRBV29-1	TRBJ2-6	few	CSASGPSTGANVLTF	TGCAGCGCCTCCGGGCCAAGTACTGGGGCCAACGTCCTGACTTTC
NA	TRBV15	TRBJ1-4	NA	CATSRGVAVSSEKLFF	TGTGCCACCAGCAGAGGGGTGGCGGTTTCAAGTGAAAAACTGTTTTTT
NA	TRBV13	TRBJ2-1	few	CASSPQGYHEQFF	TGTGCCAGCAGCCCCCAGGGGTATCATGAGCAGTTCTTC
TRBD2	TRBV7-2	TRBJ2-1	few	CASSLGLAGYNEQFF	TGTGCCAGCAGCTTAGGCCTAGCGGGCTACAATGAGCAGTTCTTC
TRBD2	TRBV29-1	TRBJ2-1	few	CSAYTSGRSNEQFF	TGCAGCGCCTATACTAGCGGGAGATCTAATGAGCAGTTCTTC
TRBD1	TRBV29-1	TRBJ2-6	NA	CSVGGQVVSGANVLTF	TGCAGCGTGGGCGGACAGGTCGTCTCTGGGGCCAACGTCCTGACTTTC
NA	TRBV27	TRBJ2-3	NA	CASSNPRADTQYF	TGTGCCAGCAGTAATCCTAGAGCAGATACGCAGTATTTT
NA	TRBV30	TRBJ2-5	NA	CAWFAAGSRKGKETQYF	TGTGCCTGGTTCGCCGCCGGGAGCCGTAAGGGGAAAGAGACCCAGTACTTC
NA	TRBV30	TRBJ2-2	few	CAWCALNTGELFF	TGTGCCTGGTGCGCTTTGAACACCGGGGAGCTGTTTTTT
NA	TRBV29-1	TRBJ1-1	many	CSAGETEAFF	TGCAGCGCTGGGGAGACTGAAGCTTTCTTT
TRBD2	TRBV29-1	TRBJ2-1	NA	CSVEGGTSGYNEQFF	TGCAGCGTTGAAGGGGGGACTAGCGGGTACAATGAGCAGTTCTTC
TRBD2	TRBV9	TRBJ2-3	NA	CASSGLAGGPGDTQYF	TGTGCCAGCAGCGGACTAGCGGGAGGGCCGGGGGATACGCAGTATTTT
TRBD1	TRBV7-2	TRBJ2-2	once	CASSLRDRPTGELFF	TGTGCCAGCAGCCTTCGGGACAGACCCACCGGGGAGCTGTTTTTT
TRBD2	TRBV9	TRBJ2-1	NA	CASSTLSGRVTYNEQFF	TGTGCCAGCAGCACCCTTAGCGGGAGAGTGACCTACAATGAGCAGTTCTTC
NA	TRBV29-1	TRBJ2-1	few	CSVESRGDNEQFF	TGCAGCGTTGAGTCCAGGGGGGACAATGAGCAGTTCTTC
NA	TRBV4-1	TRBJ2-5	few	CASSQVVQETQYF	TGCGCCAGCAGCCAAGTGGTCCAAGAGACCCAGTACTTC
NA	TRBV15	TRBJ2-2	few	CATRRAGRNTGELFF	TGTGCCACCAGGCGTGCGGGGCGGAACACCGGGGAGCTGTTTTTT
NA	TRBV29-1	TRBJ1-1	NA	CSVEGQRNTEAFF	TGCAGCGTTGAAGGACAGAGGAACACTGAAGCTTTCTTT